This T cell receptor (beta chain) was captured in a study of shared clonotypes between healthy human individuals. Only in-frame clones appear in the TCRdb table, and some are missing; sequencing was by immunoSEQ multiplex PCR. This table has about 990,000 clones, around 82% appearing once. Study observations and caveats: Rarefaction gave evidence that sorted-subset sequencing remained incomplete despite large depth.

The V gene lost 0 bases and the J gene lost 2 bases, with 9 bases spanning the gap. CDR1 and CDR2 (germline): SGHRS, YFSETQ. The CDR3 totals 15 residues. As regards this clone: What it binds is not known.

The study drew its donors from healthy HIV-negative adults without recent acute infections or vaccinations. Sequencing input: memory CD4+ T cells from PBMCs. Subset described: CD45RA-negative fraction. The sequence came from a young man in good health. Some clones in this sample may be carry-over from other donors' samples. V gene TRBV5-1 combines with J gene TRBJ1-3, with unresolved D. The CDR3 DNA reads TGCGCCAGCAGCTTGGAGGCGCCTCCTGGAAACACCATATATTTT. Encoded protein: CASSLEAPPGNTIYF.